The 5 T cell receptor beta chains in this list originate from one sample, sequenced in a study of shared clonotypes between healthy human individuals (dated by TCRdb to 2018 to 2020). Library generation was performed with the immunoSEQ multiplex PCR assay. Here the immuneACCESS table is served through TCRdb, limited to in-frame sequences with V and J called. Missing clones are a known gap in these copies; in checked studies unresolved V genes cover under half, and the rest lacks a known reason. This sample gives about 2.4 million clones in total; roughly 93% of them show up just once. Of the sample, 0.36% is held by the ten largest clones. The specimen sequenced was naive CD4+ T cells from PBMCs. This sample's cell subset or site label indicates: CD45RA+ positively selected. These receptors were collected from a man aged 18 to 30 in good health. Some clones in this sample may be carry-over from other donors' samples.

V usage is TRBV9 and J usage is TRBJ2-3, with 7 bases lining up with TRBD1. CDR3 length: 13 amino acids. Germline CDR1 reads SGDLS; CDR2 reads YYNGEE. V shed 4 bases, J shed 4 bases, and the junction held 3 bases outside the gene matches. CDR3 sequence (DNA): TGTGCCAGCAGCAGGGGGCTCGCAGATACGCAGTATTTT. This sequence encodes CASSRGLADTQYF.

The chain carries TRBV2 and TRBJ1-5; D not resolved. The germline CDR1 and CDR2 sequences are SNHLY and FYNNEI. Trimming cost V 2 bases and J 7 bases, with 15 bases left between them. CDR3 size: 15 residues. The CDR3 sequence: CASSESYLRGQPQHF. CDR3 sequence (DNA): TGTGCCAGCAGTGAAAGTTACCTCAGAGGGCAGCCCCAGCATTTT.

Remarks on this clone: Within the sample, other DNA sequences also encode this same CDR3. The chain links TRBV18 to TRBJ2-7; the D is unclear. The germline gives CDR1 KGHSH, CDR2 LQKENI. The CDR3 has 11 amino acids. Deletions cut 4 bases from V and 3 bases from J, with 4 bases between. This chain's CDR3 is CASSRGYEQYF. The CDR3 nucleotides read TGTGCCAGCTCACGAGGCTACGAGCAGTACTTC.

The V gene is TRBV4-3, the J gene TRBJ2-3; no clear D. Germline V gene sequence: CDR1 LGHNA, CDR2 YSLEER. Trimming removed 1 base at V and 6 bases at J, with 11 bases between. The CDR3 length is 14 residues. CDR3 region: CASSQGPITDTQYF. As DNA, the CDR3 is TGCGCCAGCAGCCAAGGACCGATAACGGATACGCAGTATTTT.

This chain joins TRBV27 and TRBJ2-4; D assignment may be TRBD1 or TRBD2 (5 bases each). This CDR3 is built from 17 residues. Trimming stripped 5 bases from V and 2 bases from J, with 19 bases between. Germline assignment: CDR1 MNHEY and CDR2 SMNVEV (reference sequence). Written as DNA, the CDR3 is TGTGCCAGCAGTCCCCTAAACCGGGGCCCCACCAAAAACATTCAGTACTTC. Translating it yields CASSPLNRGPTKNIQYF.